The 4 T cell receptor beta chains below all came from one sample that was sequenced in a study of vaccination and CD4 T cells after COVID-19. Oncomine TCR Beta short-read sequencing was applied to DNA from cultured CD4+ T cells. TCRdb recomputed calls from the PCR reads with MiXCR, one row per CDR3 protein. The sample shows some 16,000 distinct CDR3 sequences, roughly half of them seen only once. Specified treatment: approximately 11-day PBMC culture with coronavirus spike peptide pools or control peptides (ViraFEST assay). No cognate antigen is known for these TCRs. The input for sequencing was CD4+ T cells from blood, cultured in vitro, taken before SARS-CoV-2 vaccination. Receptors were obtained from a human donor who had recovered from COVID-19.

V gene TRBV20-1 combines with J gene TRBJ2-2; D tentatively reads TRBD1 or TRBD2 (5 bases each). This CDR3 is 14 amino acids long. The V and J ends lost 2 bases and 2 bases respectively, with 9 bases between them. Looked up from germline, CDR1 is DFQATT and CDR2 is SNEGSKA (reference sequence). DNA for the CDR3: TGCAGTGCTAGATGGGACGGTAACACCGGGGAGCTGTTTTTT. It specifies CSARWDGNTGELFF.

This chain links TRBV27 with TRBJ2-1; no reliable D call. Germline CDR1 reads MNHEY; CDR2 reads SMNVEV (reference sequence). Trimming stripped 2 bases from V and 0 bases from J, with 11 bases between. This CDR3 is built from 16 residues. CDR3 sequence: CASSLMVGTSYNEQFF. CDR3 nucleotide sequence: TGTGCCAGCAGTTTAATGGTGGGCACCTCCTACAATGAGCAGTTCTTC.

The table lists this clonotype with a few counts. V gene TRBV20-1 combines with J gene TRBJ2-3, with 10 bases aligning to TRBD2. V lost 0 bases, J lost 4 bases, and 13 bases stayed unmatched. CDR1 is DFQATT, CDR2 SNEGSKA, per germline (reference sequence). There are 18 residues in the CDR3. The CDR3 region has the DNA TGCAGTGCTAGAGATTACCAGCGGGGGGGCGCGGTAGCAGATACGCAGTATTTT. It encodes CSARDYQRGGAVADTQYF.

V usage is TRBV27 and J usage is TRBJ1-1; no firm D call. The germline V gene has CDR1 MNHEY and CDR2 SMNVEV (reference sequence). Between the trimmed V and J ends, which lost 5 bases and 2 bases, there was a span of 18 bases. This CDR3 is built from 16 residues. Written as DNA, the CDR3 is TGTGCCAGCAGTCCTCAAGGACCGCCACTAAACACTGAAGCTTTCTTT. It encodes CASSPQGPPLNTEAFF.